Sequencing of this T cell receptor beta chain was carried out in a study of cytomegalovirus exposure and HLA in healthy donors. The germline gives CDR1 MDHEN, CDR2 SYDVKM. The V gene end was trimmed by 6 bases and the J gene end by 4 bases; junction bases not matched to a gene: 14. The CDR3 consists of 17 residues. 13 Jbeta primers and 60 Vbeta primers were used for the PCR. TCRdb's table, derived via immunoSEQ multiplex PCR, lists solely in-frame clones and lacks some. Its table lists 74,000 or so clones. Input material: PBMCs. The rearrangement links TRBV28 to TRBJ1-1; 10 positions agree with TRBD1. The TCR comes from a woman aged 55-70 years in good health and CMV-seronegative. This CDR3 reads CASSPVPLTGGITEAFF. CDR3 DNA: TGTGCCAGCAGCCCCGTCCCGTTGACAGGGGGCATCACTGAAGCTTTCTTT.